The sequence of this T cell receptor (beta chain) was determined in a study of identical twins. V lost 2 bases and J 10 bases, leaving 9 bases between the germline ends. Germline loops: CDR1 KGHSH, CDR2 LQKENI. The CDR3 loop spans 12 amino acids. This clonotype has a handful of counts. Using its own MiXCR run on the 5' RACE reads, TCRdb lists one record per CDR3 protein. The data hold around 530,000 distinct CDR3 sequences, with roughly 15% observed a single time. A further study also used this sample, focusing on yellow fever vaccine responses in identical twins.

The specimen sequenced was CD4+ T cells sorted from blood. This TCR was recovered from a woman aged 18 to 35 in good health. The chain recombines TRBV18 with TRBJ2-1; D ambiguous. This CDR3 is CASSPSVAEQFF. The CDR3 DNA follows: TGTGCCAGCTCACCATCTGTGGCGGAGCAGTTCTTC.